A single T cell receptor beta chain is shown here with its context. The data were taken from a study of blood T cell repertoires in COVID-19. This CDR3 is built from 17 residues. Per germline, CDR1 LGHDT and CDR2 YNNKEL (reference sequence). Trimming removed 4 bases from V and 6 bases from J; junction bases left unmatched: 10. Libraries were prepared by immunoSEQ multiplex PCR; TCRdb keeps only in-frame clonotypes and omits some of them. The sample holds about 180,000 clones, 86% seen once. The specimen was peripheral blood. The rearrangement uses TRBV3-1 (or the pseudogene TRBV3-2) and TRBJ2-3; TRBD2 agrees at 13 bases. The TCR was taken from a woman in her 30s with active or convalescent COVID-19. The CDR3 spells CASSRPALAGGPDTQYF. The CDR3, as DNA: TGTGCCAGCAGCCGGCCAGCACTAGCGGGGGGGCCCGATACGCAGTATTTT.